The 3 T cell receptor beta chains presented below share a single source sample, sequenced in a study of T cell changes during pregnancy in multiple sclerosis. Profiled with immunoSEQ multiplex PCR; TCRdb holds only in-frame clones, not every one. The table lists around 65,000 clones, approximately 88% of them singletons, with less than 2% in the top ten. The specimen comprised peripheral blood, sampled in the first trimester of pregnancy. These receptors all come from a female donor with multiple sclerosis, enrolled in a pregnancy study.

CDR3 in amino acids: CASSPADYNYPTYEQYF. CDR3 bases: TGCGCCAGCAGCCCCGCCGACTATAATTACCCCACCTACGAGCAGTACTTC. The V gene is TRBV4-1, the J gene TRBJ2-7; maybe TRBD2 (5 bases). V gave up 4 bases and J gave up 2 bases, with 21 bases separating them. Germline CDR1 and CDR2: MGHRA and YSYEKL. The CDR3 has 17 amino acids.

The CDR3 loop reads CASSREALNTEAFF. Written as DNA, the CDR3 is TGTGCCAGCTCAAGGGAGGCCTTGAACACTGAAGCTTTCTTT. The gene calls are TRBV18 and TRBJ1-1; D unclear. The CDR3 sequence is 14 residues long. CDR1 KGHSH and CDR2 LQKENI come from the germline V gene. V lost 5 bases and J lost 0, with 10 bases in between.

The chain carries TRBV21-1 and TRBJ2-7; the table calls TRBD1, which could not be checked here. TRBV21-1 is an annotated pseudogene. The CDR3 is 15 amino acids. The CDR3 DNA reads TGTGCCAGCAGCATTGGACAGGGGGCGCAATACGAGCAGTACTTC. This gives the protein CASSIGQGAQYEQYF.